Each of the 31 T cell receptor beta chains below was sequenced from the same sample in a study of CD8+CD57+ T cells in acquired aplastic anemia. Previously, flow cytometry had revealed CD8+CD57+ cell expansion in the patients chosen for sequencing. TCR beta VDJ and CDR3 profiling used genomic DNA as template. One entry per CDR3 protein, called by TCRdb with MiXCR from the reads. The sample lists around 150,000 distinct CDR3 sequences; around 48% were seen once. The source material was sorted CD4+, CD8+, or CD8+CD57+ T cells (not recorded which) from PBMCs. The source of these receptors is a human donor with aplastic anemia.

This clonotype was found many times. The genes are TRBV12-3 or TRBV12-4 and TRBJ2-7; D may correspond to TRBD1 or TRBD2 (5 bases each). The V and J ends lost 5 bases and 2 bases respectively, with 13 bases between them. The CDR3 is 14 residues long. The DNA of the CDR3 is TGTGCCAGCAGTACTGGGACCTCCGCCTACGAGCAGTACTTC. Amino acid sequence: CASSTGTSAYEQYF.

This clonotype was detected many times. The genes are TRBV6-2 or TRBV6-3 and TRBJ1-3; D may be TRBD1 (5 bases). V was trimmed by 7 bases and J by 0 bases, leaving 13 bases between them. The germline V gene has CDR1 MNHEY and CDR2 SVGEGT. There are 15 residues in the CDR3. The CDR3 coding sequence is TGTGCCAGCAAGTCCGGGGGGAGCTCTGGAAACACCATATATTTT. Residues: CASKSGGSSGNTIYF.

This clonotype was detected a few times. The rearrangement uses TRBV5-1 and TRBJ1-1, with D possibly TRBD1 on 5 matching bases. Between the trimmed V and J ends, which lost 7 bases and 5 bases, there was a span of 18 bases. The CDR3 runs to 14 residues. Germline assignment: CDR1 SGHRS and CDR2 YFSETQ. Here the CDR3 reads CASRLEGSGTEAFF. The CDR3 DNA sequence: TGCGCCAGCCGCCTAGAGGGGTCCGGGACTGAAGCTTTCTTT.

The rearrangement links TRBV20-1 to TRBJ2-7; no definite D call. Germline CDR1 and CDR2: DFQATT and SNEGSKA (reference sequence). The germline V and J ends were trimmed by 4 bases and 7 bases, with 23 bases remaining between them. CDR3 length equals 15 residues. The CDR3 DNA reads TGCAGTGCTACCCCTTCCGACCTTCGTTTAATGGAGCAGTACTTC. Translation: CSATPSDLRLMEQYF.

This chain links TRBV12-3 or TRBV12-4 with TRBJ1-2, with unresolved D. Deletions cut 5 bases from V and 0 bases from J, with 10 bases between. CDR3 length equals 14 residues. CDR3 sequence: CASSPVVTNYGYTF. The DNA of the CDR3 is TGTGCCAGCAGTCCTGTTGTTACTAACTATGGCTACACCTTC.

Turning to this clonotype: This may be a read error, as it is one base from a much larger clone. CDR3 loop: CVSSGGDGYEQYF. In DNA, the CDR3 is TGTGTCAGCAGTGGGGGGGATGGCTACGAGCAGTACTTC. The V call is TRBV9, the J call TRBJ2-7, with 7 positions matching TRBD2. Germline V gene sequence: CDR1 SGDLS, CDR2 YYNGEE. The CDR3 length is 13 residues.

This sequence joins TRBV10-3 and TRBJ2-3, with TRBD2 as a possible D gene (5 bases). CDR1 is ENHRY, CDR2 SYGVKD, per germline. V lost 0 bases, J lost 14 bases, and 15 bases lay in between. The CDR3 runs 13 residues. In DNA, the CDR3 is TGTGCCATCAGTGAGTCGAGGGAGATCGGGGTGTATTTT. It specifies CAISESREIGVYF.

The chain has TRBV2 and TRBJ2-5, with D possibly being TRBD2 (5 bases). This CDR3 is 15 amino acids long. Trimming removed 9 bases at V and 5 bases at J, with 22 bases between. From germline, CDR1 is SNHLY and CDR2 FYNNEI. As DNA, the CDR3 is TGTGCCAGTTATGGGTCGCTTAATTCGGGGGAGACCCAGTACTTC. It codes for CASYGSLNSGETQYF.

This clonotype was seen a few times. The chain carries TRBV6-7 and TRBJ1-4; weak D call: TRBD1 (5 bases). TRBV6-7 is labeled an ORF, and its function is uncertain. Deletions cut 7 bases from V and 4 bases from J, with 16 bases between. This CDR3 has 15 amino acids. CDR3 DNA sequence: TGTGCCAGCAAAACGCAGGGCCTGAATAATGAAAAACTGTTTTTT. Translated, it gives CASKTQGLNNEKLFF.

Many counts were recorded for this clonotype. This chain joins TRBV5-4 and TRBJ2-7; 7 nucleotides align to TRBD1. This CDR3 contains 14 residues. From germline, CDR1 is SGHNT and CDR2 YYREEE (reference sequence). Trimming took 1 base from V and 3 from J; bases not matched to a gene: 4. CDR3 nucleotides: TGTGCCAGCAGCTTGCGCGCAGGGGGCTACGAGCAGTACTTC. Translated: CASSLRAGGYEQYF.

There are many counts of this clonotype. J is TRBJ2-1 and V is TRBV7-8, with 7 bases aligning to TRBD2. This CDR3 has 16 amino acids. The V gene end was trimmed by 5 bases and the J gene end by 4 bases; junction bases not matched to a gene: 11. The germline V gene has CDR1 SGHVS and CDR2 FQNEAQ. For the CDR3, the DNA is TGTGCCAGCAGCAGGTTTCCTAGCGGCGATTACAATGAGCAGTTCTTC. The encoded protein is CASSRFPSGDYNEQFF.

This clonotype was picked up many times. The chain recombines TRBV7-2 with TRBJ2-3, with 11 bases lining up with TRBD2. The CDR3 is 15 residues long. Per germline, CDR1 SGHTA and CDR2 FQGNSA. J was trimmed by 1 base and V by 9 bases; bases with no gene match: 6. The CDR3 DNA follows: TGTGCCAGTTTAGCGGGAGGGCCCCGCACAGATACGCAGTATTTT. Translated, it gives CASLAGGPRTDTQYF.

The table lists this clonotype with many counts. The chain has TRBV7-6 and TRBJ2-5, with TRBD1 matching over 7 bases. The CDR3 length is 14 residues. With V trimmed by 4 bases and J by 6 bases, 8 bases remained unmatched. Germline values: CDR1 SGHVS, CDR2 FNYEAQ. The CDR3 sequence: CASSYTRQGKTQYF. CDR3 bases: TGTGCCAGCAGCTACACAAGACAGGGAAAGACCCAGTACTTC.

This clonotype was detected many times. The chain uses TRBV7-8 and TRBJ1-1, with TRBD1 as a possible D gene (6 bases). Germline V gene lookup returns CDR1 SGHVS and CDR2 FQNEAQ. This CDR3 spans 15 amino acids. The germline V and J ends were trimmed by 3 bases and 4 bases, with 15 bases remaining between them. This CDR3 is CASSFSAGTPTEAFF. The CDR3 DNA reads TGTGCCAGCAGCTTTTCGGCCGGGACACCCACTGAAGCTTTCTTT.

This clonotype was counted a few times. The chain is built from TRBV9 and TRBJ2-1; D not certain. Looked up from germline, CDR1 is SGDLS and CDR2 is YYNGEE. This CDR3 has 12 residues. The V gene lost 0 bases and the J gene lost 3 bases, with 1 base spanning the gap. CDR3 nucleotides: TGTGCCAGCAGCGTAGGCTACAATGAGCAGTTCTTC. Translation gives CASSVGYNEQFF. Using reference TRBV9 and TRBJ2-1 for the parts outside the CDR3, the full variable domain is DSGVTQTPKHLITATGQRVTLRCSPRSGDLSVYWYQQSLDQGLQFLIQYYNGEERAKGNILERFSAQQFPDLHSELNLSSLELGDSALYFCASSVGYNEQFFGPGTRLTVL.

This clonotype was seen more than once but under ten times. The chain employs TRBV4-2 and TRBJ2-6; 11 bases fit TRBD2. The CDR3 consists of 18 residues. Germline CDR1 reads LGHNA; CDR2 reads YNFKEQ. Trimming took 1 base from V and 2 from J; bases not matched to a gene: 4. The CDR3 DNA is TGTGCCAGCAGCCAAGGGGGGACTAGCGGAGCTGGGGCCAACGTCCTGACTTTC. It encodes CASSQGGTSGAGANVLTF.

The chain links TRBV19 to TRBJ2-2; D perhaps matches TRBD1 (6 bases). This CDR3 has 16 residues. Trimming removed 3 bases at V and 4 bases at J, with 15 bases between. Germline CDR1 LNHDA, CDR2 SQIVND (reference sequence). The CDR3 is CASSIRRDIITGELFF. CDR3 bases: TGTGCCAGTAGTATTCGCCGGGACATCATCACCGGGGAGCTGTTTTTT.

On this clonotype: The germline gene is not matched at one end of the junction; a read error may be the cause. The V and J genes are TRBV2 and TRBJ1-1; D uncertain. Germline V CDR1 and CDR2: SNHLY, FYNNEI. The CDR3 loop spans 13 amino acids. The DNA for the CDR3 is TGTGCCAGCAGTGGCAGGATGAACACTGAAGCTGTTTTT. Amino acid sequence: CASSGRMNTEAVF.

As concerns this clonotype: A read error is likely, as this CDR3 ends without the conserved phenylalanine or tryptophan. This rearrangement joins TRBV20-1 to TRBJ2-7; 8 nucleotides align to TRBD2. The germline CDR1 and CDR2 sequences are DFQATT and SNEGSKA (reference sequence). This CDR3 is 14 amino acids long. The J segment lost 2 bases and the V segment lost 3 bases, leaving 6 bases of the junction unmatched. The CDR3 protein is CSASPGRATYEQYL. DNA of the CDR3: TGCAGTGCTAGTCCCGGGAGGGCCACCTACGAGCAGTACCTC.

The rearrangement joins TRBV4-2 to TRBJ1-1, with D uncertain. Germline loops: CDR1 LGHNA, CDR2 YNFKEQ. V lost 0 bases, J lost 0 bases, and 20 bases lay in between. The CDR3 has 19 residues. The CDR3 DNA follows: TGTGCCAGCAGCCAAGATTCCCTTCGGGTAATCCGGGTGAACACTGAAGCTTTCTTT. This sequence encodes CASSQDSLRVIRVNTEAFF.

This chain joins TRBV20-1 and TRBJ1-2; weak D call: TRBD1 (5 bases). Germline V lookup: CDR1 DFQATT, CDR2 SNEGSKA (reference sequence). This CDR3 region has 13 residues. Trimming left V 5 bases short and J 0 bases short, with 10 bases between. This CDR3 is CSAQGRANYGYTF. The CDR3 coding sequence is TGCAGTGCTCAGGGCCGAGCTAACTATGGCTACACCTTC.

In its sample, this clonotype was seen a few times. The chain links TRBV28 to TRBJ1-2; the D is unclear. Germline values: CDR1 MDHEN, CDR2 SYDVKM. V dropped 5 bases and J dropped 3 bases, with 13 bases sitting between them. The CDR3 runs 14 residues. In nucleotides, the CDR3 is TGTGCCAGCAGTGCCTTTGCCCGGCACTATGGCTACACCTTC. Translating it yields CASSAFARHYGYTF.

This clonotype was counted many times. This sequence joins TRBV3-1 and TRBJ2-7, with 12 bases lining up with TRBD2. Trimming removed 5 bases from V and 7 bases from J; junction bases left unmatched: 9. Germline V lookup: CDR1 LGHDT, CDR2 YNNKEL (reference sequence). The CDR3 is made up of 15 amino acids. In nucleotides, the CDR3 is TGTGCCAGCAGCACAAATCTAGCGGGAGGGGTTGAGCAGTACTTC. Residues: CASSTNLAGGVEQYF.

The chain has TRBV20-1 and TRBJ1-4; 7 nucleotides agree with TRBD1. CDR1 and CDR2 (germline): DFQATT, SNEGSKA (reference sequence). The CDR3 loop spans 15 amino acids. V shed 6 bases and J 6 bases; nucleotides not matched to a gene: 13. In DNA, the CDR3 is TGCAGTGCCCAGAGGGGAGGGACAGCGGATGAAAAACTGTTTTTT. It codes for CSAQRGGTADEKLFF.

As concerns this clonotype: A much larger clone sits a single nucleotide away, making a read error possible. The J gene is TRBJ2-3, the V gene TRBV3-1; possible D gene TRBD1, 5 bases. This CDR3 is built from 12 residues. Germline V gene data show CDR1 as LGHDT and CDR2 as YNNKEL (reference sequence). CDR3 residues: CASTSHTGTQYF. The CDR3 bases are TGTGCCAGCACCAGTCACACAGGTACGCAGTATTTT.

In its sample, this clonotype was seen many times. V usage is TRBV5-1 and J usage is TRBJ1-1; no clear D. Trimming pared 1 base from V and 1 base from J, leaving 14 bases between. The CDR3 covers 16 residues. Looked up from germline, CDR1 is SGHRS and CDR2 is YFSETQ. DNA of the CDR3: TGCGCCAGCAGCTTGTTACCGATAATAAAGAACACTGAAGCTTTCTTT. This codes for CASSLLPIIKNTEAFF. The whole variable domain, remainder taken from reference TRBV5-1 and TRBJ1-1, is KAGVTQTPRYLIKTRGQQVTLSCSPISGHRSVSWYQQTPGQGLQFLFEYFSETQRNKGNFPGRFSGRQFSNSRSEMNVSTLELGDSALYLCASSLLPIIKNTEAFFGQGTRLTVV.

The rearrangement joins TRBV7-9 to TRBJ2-7, with 9 positions matching TRBD1. The CDR3 is 15 amino acids. V lost 4 bases and J lost 2; bases outside the gene matches: 6. Germline V CDR1 and CDR2: SEHNR, FQNEAQ (reference sequence). The CDR3 region has the DNA TGTGCCAGCAGCTCCGGGACAGGGAGCACCTACGAGCAGTACTTC. Its translation: CASSSGTGSTYEQYF.

This clonotype was detected once. The chain combines TRBV7-3 with TRBJ1-1; D is ambiguous. Germline V gene data show CDR1 as SGHTA and CDR2 as FQGTGA. Between the trimmed V and J ends, which lost 6 bases and 1 base, there was a span of 9 bases. This CDR3 has 13 amino acids. The CDR3, as DNA: TGTGCCAGCAGTCAACTGTCGAACACTGAAGCTTTCTTT. The encoded protein is CASSQLSNTEAFF.

This chain links TRBV5-1 with TRBJ2-7, with D perhaps TRBD1 (5 bases). The CDR3 covers 13 residues. Between the trimmed V and J ends, which lost 4 bases and 3 bases, there was a span of 11 bases. Looked up from germline, CDR1 is SGHRS and CDR2 is YFSETQ. This CDR3 reads CASSKGPNYEQYF. Here the CDR3 DNA reads TGCGCCAGCAGCAAGGGGCCGAACTACGAGCAGTACTTC.

Note on this clonotype: Germline is not matched at one junction end, which may reflect a read error. The chain employs TRBV7-7 and TRBJ2-1; 14 nucleotides agree with TRBD2. Germline V CDR1 and CDR2: SSHAT, FNYEAQ (reference sequence). This CDR3 has 17 amino acids. As DNA, the CDR3 is TGTGCTAGCAGTGCCCGTGGGACTAGCGGGAGATTGAATGAGCAGTTCTTC. Its protein is CASSARGTSGRLNEQFF.

In this sample, this clonotype turned up once. One base away lies a much larger clone, so this may be a sequencing read error. The chain employs TRBV6-1 and TRBJ2-1; tentatively, D is TRBD2 (6 bases). V gave up 1 base and J gave up 6 bases, with 16 bases separating them. The CDR3 sequence is 16 residues long. Per germline, CDR1 MNHNS and CDR2 SASEGT. The CDR3 DNA is TGTGCCAGCAGTGAAGAGATGATAGCGGAAGCCAATGAGCAGTTCTTC. It specifies CASSEEMIAEANEQFF.